A selection of T cell receptor beta chains follows, all from one sample in a study of blood T cells in healthy people across ages. TCRdb passed the 5' RACE reads through MiXCR, listing each CDR3 protein once. The sample contains hundreds of thousands of distinct CDR3 sequences, 20% to 25% of which appear only once. The source material was blood. These receptor sequences come from a man between 65 and 85 years old in good health. Both conserved end residues are part of each CDR3. A D gene is named only where the DNA matches it firmly. The size field is filled for only some rows; it gives once, few, many or a size class.

V gene: TRBV5-1
J gene: TRBJ2-5
D gene: TRBD2
clone size: .
CDR3 DNA: TGCGCCAGCAGGGCGGATTCTAGCGGGAGTTGGTACTTC
CDR3 protein: CASRADSSGSWYF

V gene: TRBV28
J gene: TRBJ2-7
D gene: .
clone size: .
CDR3 DNA: TGTGCCAGCAGTTTGCCAGGGAGGTACGAGCAGTACTTC
CDR3 protein: CASSLPGRYEQYF

V gene: TRBV9
J gene: TRBJ1-2
D gene: .
clone size: .
CDR3 DNA: TGTGCCAGCAGCGTACGGGGAGCGGGCGGCTACACCTTC
CDR3 protein: CASSVRGAGGYTF

V gene: TRBV20-1
J gene: TRBJ2-5
D gene: .
clone size: .
CDR3 DNA: TGCAGTGCTAGCGGCAGACTCAAGTACCAAGAGACCCAGTACTTC
CDR3 protein: CSASGRLKYQETQYF

V gene: TRBV5-1
J gene: TRBJ1-2
D gene: .
clone size: .
CDR3 DNA: TGCGCCAGCAGCGCGGACGGGCCGGATGGCTACACCTTC
CDR3 protein: CASSADGPDGYTF

V gene: TRBV20-1
J gene: TRBJ2-7
D gene: TRBD1
clone size: few
CDR3 DNA: TGCAGTGCCCCTGGGACAGCCTACGAGCAGTACTTC
CDR3 protein: CSAPGTAYEQYF

V gene: TRBV5-1
J gene: TRBJ2-1
D gene: TRBD2
clone size: many
CDR3 DNA: TGCGCCAGCAGCTACAGAACCGGGACTAGGGCCTACAATGAGCAGTTCTTC
CDR3 protein: CASSYRTGTRAYNEQFF

V gene: TRBV27
J gene: TRBJ2-7
D gene: TRBD1
clone size: few
CDR3 DNA: TGTGCCAGCAGTTTTTCCGGGACAGGGTTCAACGAGCAGTACTTC
CDR3 protein: CASSFSGTGFNEQYF

V gene: TRBV6-2/TRBV6-3
J gene: TRBJ2-5
D gene: .
clone size: once
CDR3 DNA: TGTGCCAGCAGCTTCGTCAGGGCAACTGAGACCCAGTACTTC
CDR3 protein: CASSFVRATETQYF

V gene: TRBV20-1
J gene: TRBJ2-1
D gene: TRBD2
clone size: many
CDR3 DNA: TGCAGTGCTATCAACCTAGCGGGCAATGAGCAGTTCTTC
CDR3 protein: CSAINLAGNEQFF

V gene: TRBV29-1
J gene: TRBJ1-1
D gene: .
clone size: .
CDR3 DNA: TGCAGCGTTGTTACTTTTGGACGGGCGAACACTGAAGCTTTCTTT
CDR3 protein: CSVVTFGRANTEAFF

V gene: TRBV5-1
J gene: TRBJ2-7
D gene: TRBD1
clone size: .
CDR3 DNA: TGCGCCAGCAGCTTGGTCGGGACAGAGAGCTCCTACGAGCAGTACTTC
CDR3 protein: CASSLVGTESSYEQYF

V gene: TRBV20-1
J gene: TRBJ2-7
D gene: TRBD2
clone size: few
CDR3 DNA: TGCAGTGCGCTAAGGAGTAGCGGGAGGAGCTACGAGCAGTACTTC
CDR3 protein: CSALRSSGRSYEQYF

V gene: TRBV20-1
J gene: TRBJ1-1
D gene: .
clone size: few
CDR3 DNA: TGCAGTGCTCGACACTTGAACACTGAAGCTTTCTTT
CDR3 protein: CSARHLNTEAFF

V gene: TRBV5-5
J gene: TRBJ2-7
D gene: .
clone size: many
CDR3 DNA: TGTGCCAGCAGCTTGGAACCAGCGGTTTACGAGCAGTACTTC
CDR3 protein: CASSLEPAVYEQYF

V gene: TRBV7-8
J gene: TRBJ2-6
D gene: .
clone size: .
CDR3 DNA: TGTGCCAGCAGCTTAGCTTGGGGGAGCTCTGGGGCCAACGTCCTGACTTTC
CDR3 protein: CASSLAWGSSGANVLTF

V gene: TRBV7-8
J gene: TRBJ1-4
D gene: TRBD1
clone size: few
CDR3 DNA: TGTGCCAGCAGCGGGCTAGGGGGCGGGAGAGAAAAACTGTTTTTT
CDR3 protein: CASSGLGGGREKLFF

V gene: TRBV12-3/TRBV12-4
J gene: TRBJ1-1
D gene: .
clone size: few
CDR3 DNA: TGTGCCAGCAGTTCGACGACTATGAACACTGAAGCTTTCTTT
CDR3 protein: CASSSTTMNTEAFF

V gene: TRBV29-1
J gene: TRBJ1-1
D gene: TRBD1
clone size: few
CDR3 DNA: TGCAGCGTTTGGACAGGGGATGGAACTGAAGCTTTCTTT
CDR3 protein: CSVWTGDGTEAFF

V gene: TRBV7-2
J gene: TRBJ2-1
D gene: .
clone size: few
CDR3 DNA: TGTGCCAGCAGCTTAGGGTTCGGCCGTGAGCAGTTCTTC
CDR3 protein: CASSLGFGREQFF

V gene: TRBV5-6
J gene: TRBJ2-4
D gene: .
clone size: .
CDR3 DNA: TGTGCCAGCAGCTCCCTCGTAGACAGAGCCAAAAACATTCAGTACTTC
CDR3 protein: CASSSLVDRAKNIQYF

V gene: TRBV6-5
J gene: TRBJ2-1
D gene: TRBD1
clone size: once
CDR3 DNA: TGTGCCAGCAGTTACTCCTCAGGGGGCAGTGGGCAGTTCTTC
CDR3 protein: CASSYSSGGSGQFF

V gene: TRBV2
J gene: TRBJ2-3
D gene: .
clone size: many
CDR3 DNA: TGTGCCAGCAGCGGAACTAGCACAGATACGCAGTATTTT
CDR3 protein: CASSGTSTDTQYF

V gene: TRBV14
J gene: TRBJ1-4
D gene: .
clone size: few
CDR3 DNA: TGTGCCAGCAGCCGCCCGGGACACGGTGAAAAACTGTTTTTT
CDR3 protein: CASSRPGHGEKLFF

V gene: TRBV28
J gene: TRBJ1-2
D gene: TRBD1
clone size: .
CDR3 DNA: TGTGCCAGCAGTACACAGGGGATTGGCTACACCTTC
CDR3 protein: CASSTQGIGYTF

V gene: TRBV30
J gene: TRBJ1-2
D gene: .
clone size: .
CDR3 DNA: TGTGCCTGGAGGGAAACCTTCTATGGCTACACCTTC
CDR3 protein: CAWRETFYGYTF

V gene: TRBV29-1
J gene: TRBJ2-7
D gene: .
clone size: few
CDR3 DNA: TGCAGCGTTGGACTAGATTCCTACGAGCAGTACTTC
CDR3 protein: CSVGLDSYEQYF

V gene: TRBV4-3
J gene: TRBJ2-2
D gene: TRBD2
clone size: once
CDR3 DNA: TGCGCCAGCAGCCCCGCGGGAGGGGGCACCGGGGAGCTGTTTTTT
CDR3 protein: CASSPAGGGTGELFF

V gene: TRBV5-6
J gene: TRBJ2-7
D gene: .
clone size: few
CDR3 DNA: TGTGCCAGCAGCTTGGCTGCATTCTCCTACGAGCAGTACTTC
CDR3 protein: CASSLAAFSYEQYF

V gene: TRBV4-1
J gene: TRBJ1-3
D gene: .
clone size: .
CDR3 DNA: TGCGCCAGCAGCCAAGAAGGGATACCCGGAAACACCATATATTTT
CDR3 protein: CASSQEGIPGNTIYF

V gene: TRBV29-1
J gene: TRBJ2-5
D gene: .
clone size: .
CDR3 DNA: TGCAGCGTTGAAGAAGCAGAGACCCAGTACTTC
CDR3 protein: CSVEEAETQYF

V gene: TRBV25-1
J gene: TRBJ2-1
D gene: TRBD2
clone size: .
CDR3 DNA: TGTGCCAGCAGTGACCGCTGGACTAGCGACTACAATGAGCAGTTCTTC
CDR3 protein: CASSDRWTSDYNEQFF

V gene: TRBV5-1
J gene: TRBJ2-5
D gene: TRBD1
clone size: .
CDR3 DNA: TGCGCCAGCAGCTGGGGGACAGGGGGGAAGGAAGAGACCCAGTACTTC
CDR3 protein: CASSWGTGGKEETQYF

V gene: TRBV28
J gene: TRBJ2-1
D gene: .
clone size: .
CDR3 DNA: TGTGCCAGCAGCCCGGGGGCTTATGAGCAGTTCTTC
CDR3 protein: CASSPGAYEQFF

V gene: TRBV9
J gene: TRBJ2-1
D gene: TRBD1
clone size: .
CDR3 DNA: TGTGCCAGCAACACAAAGGTGGGACAGGAACCTTTCCTTTTAAATGAGCAGTTCTTC
CDR3 protein: CASNTKVGQEPFLLNEQFF

V gene: TRBV20-1
J gene: TRBJ2-4
D gene: .
clone size: .
CDR3 DNA: TGCAGTGCTAGAGACTCAACCAGGGGTCACATTCAGTACTTC
CDR3 protein: CSARDSTRGHIQYF

V gene: TRBV5-1
J gene: TRBJ2-2
D gene: .
clone size: .
CDR3 DNA: TGCGCCAGCAGCTTGGATGGGAGCCGCGGGGAGCTGTTTTTT
CDR3 protein: CASSLDGSRGELFF

V gene: TRBV10-3
J gene: TRBJ2-5
D gene: .
clone size: few
CDR3 DNA: TGTGCCTCTTATAGCGGCCTGGGGGAGACCCAGTACTTC
CDR3 protein: CASYSGLGETQYF

V gene: TRBV29-1
J gene: TRBJ2-1
D gene: .
clone size: .
CDR3 DNA: TGCAGCGTCGGGACTGACAATGAGCAGTTCTTC
CDR3 protein: CSVGTDNEQFF

V gene: TRBV10-3
J gene: TRBJ2-2
D gene: .
clone size: .
CDR3 DNA: TGTGCCATCAGTGAACAGGCAGGGGATAGCGGGGAGCTGTTTTTT
CDR3 protein: CAISEQAGDSGELFF

V gene: TRBV7-9
J gene: TRBJ1-2
D gene: .
clone size: once
CDR3 DNA: TGTGCCAGCGGGACGTGGGACTCTAACTATGGCTACACCTTC
CDR3 protein: CASGTWDSNYGYTF

V gene: TRBV20-1
J gene: TRBJ2-5
D gene: TRBD1
clone size: few
CDR3 DNA: TGCAGTGCCGTGGGACAGCTCCAAGAGACCCAGTACTTC
CDR3 protein: CSAVGQLQETQYF

V gene: TRBV3-1
J gene: TRBJ2-5
D gene: .
clone size: .
CDR3 DNA: TGTGCCAGCAGCCAGATGGCACCCCTGGGGGAGACCCAGTACTTC
CDR3 protein: CASSQMAPLGETQYF

V gene: TRBV27
J gene: TRBJ2-5
D gene: TRBD2
clone size: .
CDR3 DNA: TGTGCCAGCAGTAGTATTAGCGGGAGTCAGACCCAGTACTTC
CDR3 protein: CASSSISGSQTQYF

V gene: TRBV29-1
J gene: TRBJ2-3
D gene: TRBD2
clone size: .
CDR3 DNA: TGCAGCGTTGAAAAAGCGGGACCCACAGATACGCAGTATTTT
CDR3 protein: CSVEKAGPTDTQYF

V gene: TRBV4-1
J gene: TRBJ1-6
D gene: .
clone size: many
CDR3 DNA: TGCGCCAGCAGCCAAGAGGTCGGCAGGGCGATCTCACCCCTCCACTTT
CDR3 protein: CASSQEVGRAISPLHF

V gene: TRBV10-3
J gene: TRBJ1-2
D gene: TRBD1
clone size: .
CDR3 DNA: TGTGCCAGCCGACAGGGGAATGATGGCTACACCTTC
CDR3 protein: CASRQGNDGYTF

V gene: TRBV3-1
J gene: TRBJ2-3
D gene: TRBD2
clone size: few
CDR3 DNA: TGTGCCAGCAGCCAAGGTCTAGCGGCCTCAGATACGCAGTATTTT
CDR3 protein: CASSQGLAASDTQYF

V gene: TRBV29-1
J gene: TRBJ1-2
D gene: TRBD1
clone size: .
CDR3 DNA: TGCAGCGTTGAGGTAGACAGGGACCATGGCTACACCTTC
CDR3 protein: CSVEVDRDHGYTF

V gene: TRBV7-2
J gene: TRBJ2-7
D gene: TRBD2
clone size: .
CDR3 DNA: TGTGCCAGCAGCACCAGACTAGCGGGTTCCTACGAGCAGTACTTC
CDR3 protein: CASSTRLAGSYEQYF

V gene: TRBV6-4
J gene: TRBJ1-6
D gene: .
clone size: .
CDR3 DNA: TGTGCCAGCAGTGACGTCAGGGCAAATTGGTCCTATAATTCACCCCTCCACTTT
CDR3 protein: CASSDVRANWSYNSPLHF

V gene: TRBV9
J gene: TRBJ2-5
D gene: .
clone size: .
CDR3 DNA: TGTGCCAGCAGCGTAGGTCTGGGAGGATTGGGAGAGACCCAGTACTTC
CDR3 protein: CASSVGLGGLGETQYF

V gene: TRBV6-1
J gene: TRBJ2-7
D gene: .
clone size: .
CDR3 DNA: TGTGCCAGCAGGATTTCACTGGGGGACTACGAGCAGTACTTC
CDR3 protein: CASRISLGDYEQYF

V gene: TRBV30
J gene: TRBJ1-4
D gene: TRBD1
clone size: .
CDR3 DNA: TGTGCCTGGAGAATTGGGACAGGGAGTGAAAAACTGTTTTTT
CDR3 protein: CAWRIGTGSEKLFF

V gene: TRBV5-1
J gene: TRBJ2-7
D gene: .
clone size: many
CDR3 DNA: TGCGCCAGCAGCTTGACCCAGGGCTACGAGCAGTACTTC
CDR3 protein: CASSLTQGYEQYF